The entry below gives a single T cell receptor beta chain sequence along with its context. Antigen unknown. The sample comes from a study of cytomegalovirus exposure and HLA in healthy donors. Study details: Early release data held some 80 million unique TCRs from HLA-typed donors.

This CDR3 contains 12 residues. Trimming cost V 8 bases and J 5 bases, with 12 bases left between them. Germline V CDR1 and CDR2: MNHEY, SVGAGI. Researchers ran the PCR with 60 Vbeta and 13 Jbeta primers. Clones were read by immunoSEQ multiplex PCR, and TCRdb kept only the in-frame ones, dropping some. The sample includes about 180,000 clones, 70% to 90% of them seen just once. Study-level findings and limits: In a later analysis, a missense DCLRE1C variant was linked to TCR beta V- and J-gene trimming. Reports indicated that the classifier achieved high specificity and sensitivity in diagnosing cytomegalovirus status. Presence/absence analyses took donor sequencing depth as roughly uniform.

The source is a young woman in good health and CMV-seronegative. This chain connects TRBV6-5 to TRBJ1-2; D is possibly TRBD1 (6 bases). The sequenced sample consisted of PBMCs. CDR3 in DNA: TGTGCCAGCTCAGACAGGCGGTATGGCTACACCTTC. Amino acids: CASSDRRYGYTF.